A selection of T cell receptor beta chains follows, all from one sample in a study of T-cell memory formation after mild COVID-19. TCRdb recomputed calls from the 5' RACE reads with MiXCR, one row per CDR3 protein. The sample lists under 700,000 distinct CDR3 sequences, just over 20% occurring once. Input material: PBMCs or a T cell subset sorted from them (not recorded which). The receptors were sampled from an adult woman who had mild COVID-19 (a few samples of this study predate the infection). Cell type and time point are not known. Each CDR3 is given with its conserved first and last residue. Fields, in order: D gene, V gene, clone size, CDR3 length, J gene, CDR3 protein, CDR3 DNA. D genes are given only for firm matches. Some rows mark clone size as missing; the rest say once, few, many or name a class of expanded clone.

D gene: .
V gene: TRBV30
clone size: .
CDR3 length: 15
J gene: TRBJ2-7
CDR3 protein: CAWTIPDRVSYEQYF
CDR3 DNA: TGTGCCTGGACCATCCCGGACCGAGTCTCCTACGAGCAGTACTTC

D gene: TRBD2
V gene: TRBV5-5
clone size: many
CDR3 length: 15
J gene: TRBJ2-1
CDR3 protein: CASSLATGGGNEQFF
CDR3 DNA: TGTGCCAGCAGCTTGGCAACGGGAGGTGGCAATGAGCAGTTCTTC

D gene: TRBD1
V gene: TRBV3-1
clone size: .
CDR3 length: 11
J gene: TRBJ1-2
CDR3 protein: CASKGAGGYTF
CDR3 DNA: TGTGCCAGCAAGGGGGCGGGCGGCTACACCTTC

D gene: .
V gene: TRBV12-3/TRBV12-4
clone size: .
CDR3 length: 13
J gene: TRBJ2-1
CDR3 protein: CASSLIGVNEQFF
CDR3 DNA: TGTGCCAGCAGTTTGATAGGGGTCAATGAGCAGTTCTTC

D gene: TRBD2
V gene: TRBV5-1
clone size: few
CDR3 length: 16
J gene: TRBJ2-3
CDR3 protein: CASSLQRGGITDTQYF
CDR3 DNA: TGCGCCAGCAGCTTACAGCGGGGGGGCATAACAGATACGCAGTATTTT

D gene: .
V gene: TRBV6-5
clone size: few
CDR3 length: 14
J gene: TRBJ2-1
CDR3 protein: CASSRSADYNEQFF
CDR3 DNA: TGTGCCAGCAGTCGGTCAGCGGATTACAATGAGCAGTTCTTC

D gene: .
V gene: TRBV5-4
clone size: few
CDR3 length: 17
J gene: TRBJ2-6
CDR3 protein: CASSFGGGSSGANVLTF
CDR3 DNA: TGTGCCAGCAGCTTTGGTGGGGGTAGTTCTGGGGCCAACGTCCTGACTTTC

D gene: TRBD2
V gene: TRBV7-9
clone size: few
CDR3 length: 14
J gene: TRBJ2-1
CDR3 protein: CASSSASGYNEQFF
CDR3 DNA: TGTGCCAGCAGTTCGGCTAGCGGATACAATGAGCAGTTCTTC

D gene: .
V gene: TRBV20-1
clone size: few
CDR3 length: 14
J gene: TRBJ1-6
CDR3 protein: CSASARTDNSPLHF
CDR3 DNA: TGCAGTGCTAGTGCACGGACAGATAATTCACCCCTCCACTTT

D gene: TRBD1
V gene: TRBV5-1
clone size: many
CDR3 length: 16
J gene: TRBJ1-1
CDR3 protein: CASSSQTGGRNTEAFF
CDR3 DNA: TGCGCCAGCAGCTCTCAGACAGGGGGTAGGAACACTGAAGCTTTCTTT

D gene: .
V gene: TRBV11-2
clone size: few
CDR3 length: 14
J gene: TRBJ1-2
CDR3 protein: CASSLGEGFGGYTF
CDR3 DNA: TGTGCCAGCAGCTTAGGCGAGGGGTTCGGTGGCTACACCTTC

D gene: TRBD1
V gene: TRBV7-3
clone size: few
CDR3 length: 15
J gene: TRBJ1-1
CDR3 protein: CASSLAGQGKGEAFF
CDR3 DNA: TGTGCCAGCAGCTTAGCCGGACAGGGGAAGGGTGAAGCTTTCTTT

D gene: TRBD1
V gene: TRBV12-3/TRBV12-4
clone size: few
CDR3 length: 16
J gene: TRBJ1-2
CDR3 protein: CASGGLGGQGYYGYTF
CDR3 DNA: TGTGCCAGCGGGGGACTGGGAGGACAGGGATACTATGGCTACACCTTC

D gene: .
V gene: TRBV5-1
clone size: .
CDR3 length: 15
J gene: TRBJ1-2
CDR3 protein: CASSPPSGGVYGYTF
CDR3 DNA: TGCGCCAGCAGCCCCCCGTCGGGGGGTGTCTATGGCTACACCTTC

D gene: .
V gene: TRBV3-1
clone size: .
CDR3 length: 13
J gene: TRBJ1-1
CDR3 protein: CASSPTGGDEAFF
CDR3 DNA: TGTGCCAGCAGCCCAACGGGGGGCGACGAAGCTTTCTTT

D gene: TRBD2
V gene: TRBV7-9
clone size: .
CDR3 length: 14
J gene: TRBJ2-2
CDR3 protein: CASRGSGDAGELFF
CDR3 DNA: TGTGCCAGCCGCGGTAGCGGGGATGCCGGGGAGCTGTTTTTT

D gene: TRBD2
V gene: TRBV6-5
clone size: few
CDR3 length: 14
J gene: TRBJ2-7
CDR3 protein: CASTRSGGAREQYF
CDR3 DNA: TGTGCCAGCACCCGGAGCGGGGGGGCAAGGGAGCAGTACTTC

D gene: TRBD2
V gene: TRBV20-1
clone size: .
CDR3 length: 16
J gene: TRBJ2-1
CDR3 protein: CSAGLAGGSSYNEQFF
CDR3 DNA: TGCAGTGCTGGACTAGCGGGGGGGAGCTCCTACAATGAGCAGTTCTTC

D gene: .
V gene: TRBV19
clone size: .
CDR3 length: 12
J gene: TRBJ2-7
CDR3 protein: CASGTVGYEQYF
CDR3 DNA: TGTGCCAGTGGGACGGTGGGCTACGAGCAGTACTTC

D gene: .
V gene: TRBV7-2
clone size: few
CDR3 length: 14
J gene: TRBJ2-3
CDR3 protein: CASSGRLALGTQYF
CDR3 DNA: TGTGCCAGCAGCGGTAGACTCGCTTTGGGTACGCAGTATTTT

D gene: .
V gene: TRBV7-2
clone size: .
CDR3 length: 14
J gene: TRBJ1-2
CDR3 protein: CASSFETRSYGYTF
CDR3 DNA: TGTGCCAGCAGCTTCGAGACGCGATCCTATGGCTACACCTTC

D gene: .
V gene: TRBV27
clone size: .
CDR3 length: 16
J gene: TRBJ2-2
CDR3 protein: CASSLSYYPNTGELFF
CDR3 DNA: TGTGCCAGCAGTTTATCGTACTACCCGAACACCGGGGAGCTGTTTTTT

D gene: .
V gene: TRBV27
clone size: few
CDR3 length: 13
J gene: TRBJ1-2
CDR3 protein: CASSPHDLYGYTF
CDR3 DNA: TGTGCCAGCAGTCCGCACGATCTCTATGGCTACACCTTC

D gene: .
V gene: TRBV28
clone size: few
CDR3 length: 16
J gene: TRBJ2-7
CDR3 protein: CASSLSRWGRIHEQYF
CDR3 DNA: TGTGCCAGCAGTTTATCCCGGTGGGGTAGAATCCACGAGCAGTACTTC

D gene: .
V gene: TRBV27
clone size: few
CDR3 length: 16
J gene: TRBJ2-1
CDR3 protein: CASSPDSLGAYNEQFF
CDR3 DNA: TGTGCCAGCAGTCCGGACTCGCTCGGGGCCTACAATGAGCAGTTCTTC

D gene: TRBD2
V gene: TRBV5-1
clone size: .
CDR3 length: 14
J gene: TRBJ2-2
CDR3 protein: CASRGLADTGELFF
CDR3 DNA: TGCGCCAGCAGGGGACTAGCGGACACCGGGGAGCTGTTTTTT

D gene: .
V gene: TRBV6-6
clone size: .
CDR3 length: 13
J gene: TRBJ1-1
CDR3 protein: CASSYRAVTEAFF
CDR3 DNA: TGTGCCAGCAGTTATCGAGCGGTCACTGAAGCTTTCTTT

D gene: .
V gene: TRBV24-1
clone size: few
CDR3 length: 12
J gene: TRBJ1-5
CDR3 protein: CATSASNQPQHF
CDR3 DNA: TGTGCCACCAGTGCGAGCAATCAGCCCCAGCATTTT

D gene: .
V gene: TRBV6-6
clone size: few
CDR3 length: 14
J gene: TRBJ2-1
CDR3 protein: CASSYPGDYNEQFF
CDR3 DNA: TGTGCCAGCAGTTACCCCGGAGATTACAATGAGCAGTTCTTC

D gene: TRBD1
V gene: TRBV5-5
clone size: few
CDR3 length: 17
J gene: TRBJ1-2
CDR3 protein: CASSLGTGGASSYGYTF
CDR3 DNA: TGTGCCAGCAGTCTCGGGACAGGGGGCGCGAGTAGCTATGGCTACACCTTC

D gene: TRBD2
V gene: TRBV6-6
clone size: .
CDR3 length: 16
J gene: TRBJ2-3
CDR3 protein: CASAPTSGLAGDTQYF
CDR3 DNA: TGTGCCAGCGCCCCAACGTCGGGCCTAGCGGGAGATACGCAGTATTTT

D gene: .
V gene: TRBV29-1
clone size: .
CDR3 length: 14
J gene: TRBJ1-2
CDR3 protein: CSVVWPQGSYGYTF
CDR3 DNA: TGCAGCGTTGTTTGGCCGCAGGGCAGCTATGGCTACACCTTC

D gene: .
V gene: TRBV7-2
clone size: .
CDR3 length: 13
J gene: TRBJ1-1
CDR3 protein: CASSLSPRTEAFF
CDR3 DNA: TGTGCCAGCAGCTTGTCGCCGCGCACTGAAGCTTTCTTT

D gene: TRBD1
V gene: TRBV27
clone size: few
CDR3 length: 14
J gene: TRBJ2-7
CDR3 protein: CASSRTGGNYEQYF
CDR3 DNA: TGTGCCAGCAGTAGGACAGGGGGCAACTACGAGCAGTACTTC

D gene: TRBD2
V gene: TRBV7-8
clone size: few
CDR3 length: 18
J gene: TRBJ2-2
CDR3 protein: CASSLVTSGSFAAGELFF
CDR3 DNA: TGTGCCAGCAGCTTAGTGACTAGCGGGAGTTTCGCCGCCGGGGAGCTGTTTTTT

D gene: .
V gene: TRBV12-3/TRBV12-4
clone size: many
CDR3 length: 14
J gene: TRBJ2-1
CDR3 protein: CASSLSYSYNEQFF
CDR3 DNA: TGTGCCAGCAGTTTGAGCTACTCCTACAATGAGCAGTTCTTC

D gene: TRBD2
V gene: TRBV20-1
clone size: few
CDR3 length: 12
J gene: TRBJ2-5
CDR3 protein: CSASGLAQTQYF
CDR3 DNA: TGCAGTGCTAGCGGACTAGCACAGACCCAGTACTTC

D gene: .
V gene: TRBV12-3/TRBV12-4
clone size: .
CDR3 length: 17
J gene: TRBJ1-5
CDR3 protein: CASIPARGVNSNQPQHF
CDR3 DNA: TGTGCCAGCATTCCTGCCCGAGGGGTTAATAGCAATCAGCCCCAGCATTTT

D gene: .
V gene: TRBV2
clone size: .
CDR3 length: 14
J gene: TRBJ1-5
CDR3 protein: CASTKGGRNQPQHF
CDR3 DNA: TGTGCCAGCACGAAGGGAGGGAGGAATCAGCCCCAGCATTTT

D gene: .
V gene: TRBV7-3
clone size: .
CDR3 length: 13
J gene: TRBJ1-1
CDR3 protein: CASSSDGDTEAFF
CDR3 DNA: TGTGCCAGCAGCTCGGACGGTGACACTGAAGCTTTCTTT

D gene: TRBD2
V gene: TRBV4-2
clone size: few
CDR3 length: 15
J gene: TRBJ2-1
CDR3 protein: CASSPPGTTYNEQFF
CDR3 DNA: TGTGCCAGCAGCCCCCCCGGGACTACCTACAATGAGCAGTTCTTC

D gene: TRBD2
V gene: TRBV19
clone size: .
CDR3 length: 16
J gene: TRBJ2-7
CDR3 protein: CASSARTSGDLYEQYF
CDR3 DNA: TGTGCCAGTAGCGCGAGGACTAGCGGGGACCTCTACGAGCAGTACTTC

D gene: .
V gene: TRBV20-1
clone size: many
CDR3 length: 13
J gene: TRBJ1-1
CDR3 protein: CSASSPGREATFF
CDR3 DNA: TGCAGTGCTAGTAGTCCCGGGCGGGAGGCAACTTTCTTT